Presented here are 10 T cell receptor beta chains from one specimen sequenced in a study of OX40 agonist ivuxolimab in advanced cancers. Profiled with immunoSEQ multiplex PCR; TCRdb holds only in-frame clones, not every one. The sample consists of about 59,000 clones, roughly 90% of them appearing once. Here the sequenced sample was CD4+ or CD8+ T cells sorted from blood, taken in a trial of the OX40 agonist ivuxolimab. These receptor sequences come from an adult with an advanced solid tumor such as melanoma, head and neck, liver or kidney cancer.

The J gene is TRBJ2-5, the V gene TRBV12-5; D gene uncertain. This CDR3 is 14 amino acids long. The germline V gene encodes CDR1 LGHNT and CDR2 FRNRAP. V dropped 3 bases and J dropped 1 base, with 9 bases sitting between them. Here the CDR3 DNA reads TGTGCTAGTGGTTTCCCGGACGGCCAAGAGACCCAGTACTTC. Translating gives CASGFPDGQETQYF.

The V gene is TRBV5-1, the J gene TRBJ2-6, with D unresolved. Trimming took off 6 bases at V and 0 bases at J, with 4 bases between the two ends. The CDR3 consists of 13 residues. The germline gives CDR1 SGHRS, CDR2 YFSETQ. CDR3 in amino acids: CASTFSGANVLTF. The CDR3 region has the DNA TGCGCCAGCACTTTCTCTGGGGCCAACGTCCTGACTTTC.

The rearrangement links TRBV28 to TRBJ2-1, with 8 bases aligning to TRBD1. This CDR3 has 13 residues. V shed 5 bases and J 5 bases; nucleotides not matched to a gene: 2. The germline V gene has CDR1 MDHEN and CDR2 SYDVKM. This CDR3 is CASSPTGDNEQFF. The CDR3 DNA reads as TGTGCCAGCAGTCCGACAGGGGACAATGAGCAGTTCTTC.

Here the CDR3 DNA reads TGTGCCAGCAGCTTGGGGCTAGCGTCCGAGATGAATGAGCAGTTCTTC. Translated: CASSLGLASEMNEQFF. This chain links TRBV5-6 with TRBJ2-1, with D possibly matching TRBD2 (6 bases). Trimming shortened V by 0 bases and J by 7 bases, and 17 bases separated the two germline ends. The CDR3 spans 16 residues. The V gene's germline CDR1 is SGHDT and CDR2 YYEEEE.

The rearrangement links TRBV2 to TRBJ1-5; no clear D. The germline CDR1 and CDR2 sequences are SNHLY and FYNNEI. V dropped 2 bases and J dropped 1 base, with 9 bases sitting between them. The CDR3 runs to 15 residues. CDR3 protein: CASSETPGSNQPQHF. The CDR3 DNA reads TGTGCCAGCAGTGAAACCCCGGGCAGCAATCAGCCCCAGCATTTT.

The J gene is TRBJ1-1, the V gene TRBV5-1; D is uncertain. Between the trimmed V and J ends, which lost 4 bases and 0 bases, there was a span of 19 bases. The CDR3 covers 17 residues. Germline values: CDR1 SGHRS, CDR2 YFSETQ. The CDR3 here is CASSHGERNYMNTEAFF. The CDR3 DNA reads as TGCGCCAGCAGCCACGGTGAGAGAAATTACATGAACACTGAAGCTTTCTTT. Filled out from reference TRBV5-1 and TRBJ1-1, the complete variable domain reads KAGVTQTPRYLIKTRGQQVTLSCSPISGHRSVSWYQQTPGQGLQFLFEYFSETQRNKGNFPGRFSGRQFSNSRSEMNVSTLELGDSALYLCASSHGERNYMNTEAFFGQGTRLTVV.

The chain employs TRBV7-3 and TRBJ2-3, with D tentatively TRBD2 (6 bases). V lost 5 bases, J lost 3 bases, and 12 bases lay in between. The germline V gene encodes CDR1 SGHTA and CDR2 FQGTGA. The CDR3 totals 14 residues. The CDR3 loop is CASSLYGGTDTQYF. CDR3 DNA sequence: TGTGCCAGCAGCCTATATGGGGGGACAGATACGCAGTATTTT.

CDR3 nucleotide sequence: TGTGCCAGCAGTGAAGGATTGGGGGCTTTTGGAAACACCATATATTTT. It codes for CASSEGLGAFGNTIYF. V is TRBV7-9 and J is TRBJ1-3; a possible D gene is TRBD1 (6 bases). Germline V gene lookup returns CDR1 SEHNR and CDR2 FQNEAQ (reference sequence). The CDR3 spans 16 residues. Trimming pared 6 bases from V and 3 bases from J, leaving 18 bases between. The variable domain in full, completed from reference TRBV7-9 and TRBJ1-3, reads DTGVSQNPRHKITKRGQNVTFRCDPISEHNRLYWYRQTLGQGPEFLTYFQNEAQLEKSRLLSDRFSAERPKGSFSTLEIQRTEQGDSAMYLCASSEGLGAFGNTIYFGEGSWLTVV.

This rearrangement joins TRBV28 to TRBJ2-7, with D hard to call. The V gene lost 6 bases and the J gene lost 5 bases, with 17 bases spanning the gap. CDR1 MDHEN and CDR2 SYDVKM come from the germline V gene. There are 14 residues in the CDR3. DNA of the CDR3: TGTGCCAGCAGCCCCACCGGGCCCACGGACGAGCAGTACTTC. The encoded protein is CASSPTGPTDEQYF. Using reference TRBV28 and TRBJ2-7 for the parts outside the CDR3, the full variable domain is DVKVTQSSRYLVKRTGEKVFLECVQDMDHENMFWYRQDPGLGLRLIYFSYDVKMKEKGDIPEGYSVSREKKERFSLILESASTNQTSMYLCASSPTGPTDEQYFGPGTRLTVT.

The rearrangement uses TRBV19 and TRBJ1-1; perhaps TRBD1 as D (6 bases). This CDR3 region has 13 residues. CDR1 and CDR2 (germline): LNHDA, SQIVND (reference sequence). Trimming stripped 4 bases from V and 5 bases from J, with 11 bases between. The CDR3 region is CASSTHRDTEAFF. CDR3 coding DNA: TGTGCCAGTAGTACTCACAGGGATACTGAAGCTTTCTTT.